This TCR beta chain was recovered during a study of tumor and adjacent non-tumor tissue in lung cancer. Study-level background: Samples averaged approximately 3.9 million productive TCRbeta reads each. Study results and caveats: TCR diversity was significantly greater in tumor than normal lung tissue. Higher tumor TCR diversity was associated with shorter survival.

Regarding this clonotype: Its specificity is unknown.

TCRbeta libraries were built with three rounds of nested PCR, modified from ARM-PCR. TCRdb processed the multiplex PCR reads anew with MiXCR; each CDR3 protein has one entry. The sample shows about 200,000 distinct CDR3 sequences, 71% of them seen only once. Trimming removed 4 bases at V and 2 bases at J, with 16 bases between. Germline lookup yields CDR1 SGHNT and CDR2 YYREEE (reference sequence). The CDR3 is made up of 15 amino acids. This sample's RNA came from whole unsorted tissue. The receptor was derived from a man aged 60 to 75 with non-small cell lung cancer. The chain has TRBV5-4 and TRBJ2-7; TRBD2 is a possible D gene (6 bases). The sample taken for sequencing was lung tumor tissue. The CDR3 nucleotides are TGTGCCAGCAGCCGGGGACTGTTGGGGCCCTACGAGCAGTACTTC. Residues: CASSRGLLGPYEQYF.